The entry that follows covers one T cell receptor (beta chain) sequence. The antigen is unknown. These data are taken from a study of early T cells in non-severe SARS-CoV-2 infection. Study-wide results and caveats: Private and CD4 specificities were missed by VDJdb matching, skewed to anti-spike CD8.

V shed 6 bases and J shed 7 bases, with 12 bases lying between them. The germline V gene has CDR1 DFQATT and CDR2 SNEGSKA (reference sequence). The CDR3 sequence is 12 residues long. Researchers tagged individual cDNA molecules with unique molecular identifiers. TCRdb passed the 5' RACE reads through MiXCR, listing each CDR3 protein once. This table has 70,000 to 80,000 distinct CDR3 sequences, 12% appearing once. This rearrangement joins TRBV20-1 to TRBJ1-4; D might be TRBD1 (5 bases). This specimen consisted of whole blood, obtained at baseline. The sequence derives from an adult who was a healthcare worker with PCR-confirmed SARS-CoV-2 infection or an uninfected control (not recorded which). The CDR3 DNA reads TGCAGTGCGGTCGGACACGGTGAAAAACTGTTTTTT. This sequence encodes CSAVGHGEKLFF.